This T cell receptor beta chain was recovered during a study of beta chain features in type 1 diabetes. This CDR3 has 13 amino acids. CDR1 is SNHLY and CDR2 is FYNNEI in the germline V gene. The germline V and J ends were trimmed by 4 bases and 6 bases, with 10 bases remaining between them. Expressed TCRB transcripts were sequenced because the entire RNA isolate underwent reverse transcription. TCRdb's table, derived via immunoSEQ multiplex PCR, lists solely in-frame clones and lacks some. The sample has about 240,000 clones, 25% to 30% seen once; the top ten hold around 4%. This receptor was taken from a man younger than 45 in good health. The sequencing input was central memory CD4+ T cells from blood. The rearrangement uses TRBV2 and TRBJ2-1; D gene unclear. The CDR3 DNA is TGTGCCAGCAGTGTTGGCCGCGGCAATGAGCAGTTCTTC. Translating gives CASSVGRGNEQFF.